Presented here are 13 T cell receptor beta chains from one specimen sequenced in a study of identical twins. Using its own MiXCR run on the 5' RACE reads, TCRdb lists one record per CDR3 protein. The sample yields 1.5 million or so distinct CDR3 sequences, less than 40% seen once. Sequencing was carried out using cord blood. Receptor source: a newborn girl in good health.

This clonotype was seen only a few times. The DNA for the CDR3 is TGTGCCAGCAGCACAGGGGGCGCGGGCTATGGCTACACCTTC. It translates to CASSTGGAGYGYTF. V gene TRBV21-1 combines with J gene TRBJ1-2; the listed D gene, TRBD1, was not tested against the DNA. TRBV21-1 is listed as a pseudogene. The CDR3 is 14 amino acids.

This clonotype occurred a few times. The CDR3 loop is CASSEGTGRYGYTF. CDR3 in DNA: TGTGCCAGCAGTGAGGGGACAGGGAGATATGGCTACACCTTC. The chain links TRBV25-1 to TRBJ1-2, with TRBD1 identical over 9 bases. The V segment lost 3 bases and the J segment 5 bases; nucleotides outside the gene matches: 4. The germline gives CDR1 MGHDK, CDR2 SYGVNS. The CDR3 runs to 14 residues.

The genes are TRBV7-2 and TRBJ2-3; 9 nucleotides agree with TRBD2. V trimming: 1 base; J trimming: 1 base; junction bases outside the gene matches: 3. CDR1 and CDR2 (germline): SGHTA, FQGNSA. The CDR3 is 16 residues long. In nucleotides, the CDR3 is TGTGCCAGCAGCTTAGTCCAGCGGGGGGGCACAGATACGCAGTATTTT. It specifies CASSLVQRGGTDTQYF.

This clonotype was detected a few times. This chain connects TRBV9 to TRBJ2-5, with a weak D call TRBD2 (6 bases). The CDR3 runs to 14 residues. Germline CDR1 SGDLS, CDR2 YYNGEE. V was shortened by 2 bases and J by 2 bases, with 10 bases between the two germline ends. Written as DNA, the CDR3 is TGTGCCAGCAGCGTCAAAGGACTACAAGAGACCCAGTACTTC. Protein: CASSVKGLQETQYF.

With regard to this clonotype: This likely came from a read error, as a far larger clone is one base away. The CDR3 spells CASRPTTDTQYF. CDR3 nucleotide sequence: TGTGCCAGCAGGCCCACCACAGATACGCAGTATTTT. V is TRBV12-3 or TRBV12-4 and J is TRBJ2-3, with D unclear. V was shortened by 6 bases and J by 2 bases, with 6 bases between the two germline ends. CDR3 size: 12 residues.

The chain employs TRBV6-1 and TRBJ2-7, with 8 bases fitting TRBD1. This CDR3 comprises 16 residues. The V gene end was trimmed by 6 bases and the J gene end by 3 bases; junction bases not matched to a gene: 13. Germline CDR1 MNHNS, CDR2 SASEGT. This chain's CDR3 is CASRKDRAVSYYEQYF. The CDR3 coding sequence is TGTGCCAGCAGGAAGGACAGGGCGGTCTCCTACTACGAGCAGTACTTC.

In nucleotides, the CDR3 is TGTGCCAGCAGTGGGAGCGGGAGGGTCTCCTACGAGCAGTACTTC. It codes for CASSGSGRVSYEQYF. The genes are TRBV6-5 and TRBJ2-7, with 10 bases identical to TRBD2. This CDR3 comprises 15 residues. The V gene end was trimmed by 5 bases and the J gene end by 0 bases; junction bases not matched to a gene: 4. CDR1 MNHEY and CDR2 SVGAGI come from the germline V gene.

This clonotype has just a few counts. The chain uses TRBV2 and TRBJ1-2, with TRBD1 matching 8 bases. Germline assignment: CDR1 SNHLY and CDR2 FYNNEI. J lost 3 bases, V lost 10 bases, and 13 bases had no gene match. This CDR3 region has 15 residues. CDR3 amino acids: CATAGPGQGDYGYTF. The CDR3, as DNA: TGTGCCACCGCAGGGCCCGGACAGGGCGACTATGGCTACACCTTC.

The chain links TRBV7-2 to TRBJ1-4; D is undetermined. The germline CDR1 and CDR2 sequences are SGHTA and FQGNSA. Trimming left V 1 base short and J 8 bases short, with 14 bases between. The CDR3 is 15 residues long. The CDR3 nucleotides are TGTGCCAGCAGCTTAGGCCCCGTCCCGGGGGAAAAACTGTTTTTT. Translation: CASSLGPVPGEKLFF.

V and J are TRBV5-1 and TRBJ1-1; TRBD1 matches 9 bases. The CDR3 spans 17 residues. The germline gives CDR1 SGHRS, CDR2 YFSETQ. The junction had 11 bases not matched to a gene; V was cut back by 1 base and J by 4 bases. The CDR3 is CASSLIYKTGGSTEAFF. CDR3 nucleotide sequence: TGCGCCAGCAGCTTGATCTACAAGACAGGGGGGAGCACTGAAGCTTTCTTT.

This clonotype was counted ten times or more. CDR3 bases: TGCAGCGTTGAAGGAATTACGTCGGGACAGGGAAACAATGAGCAGTTCTTC. It translates to CSVEGITSGQGNNEQFF. This chain connects TRBV29-1 to TRBJ2-1; 9 nucleotides agree with TRBD1. The CDR3 runs to 17 residues. V shed 1 base and J 5 bases; nucleotides not matched to a gene: 12. Per the germline V gene, CDR1 is SQVTM and CDR2 is ANQGSEA.

This chain uses TRBV7-9 with TRBJ2-3; D unresolved. V was pared by 5 bases and J by 0 bases, with 9 bases between. Germline loops: CDR1 SEHNR, CDR2 FQNEAQ (reference sequence). The CDR3 extends over 14 amino acids. CDR3 loop: CASSHIRSTDTQYF. DNA of the CDR3: TGTGCCAGCAGCCATATACGAAGCACAGATACGCAGTATTTT.

This clonotype came up a few times. The V gene is TRBV2, the J gene TRBJ2-3, with 7 nucleotides matching TRBD1. This CDR3 has 16 amino acids. J gave up 5 bases and V 10 bases, and 18 bases lay outside the gene matches. Germline CDR1 is SNHLY and CDR2 is FYNNEI. CDR3 nucleotide sequence: TGTGCCATGACGTCTGGACAGGTGGGAGCACGAGATACGCAGTATTTT. It encodes CAMTSGQVGARDTQYF.